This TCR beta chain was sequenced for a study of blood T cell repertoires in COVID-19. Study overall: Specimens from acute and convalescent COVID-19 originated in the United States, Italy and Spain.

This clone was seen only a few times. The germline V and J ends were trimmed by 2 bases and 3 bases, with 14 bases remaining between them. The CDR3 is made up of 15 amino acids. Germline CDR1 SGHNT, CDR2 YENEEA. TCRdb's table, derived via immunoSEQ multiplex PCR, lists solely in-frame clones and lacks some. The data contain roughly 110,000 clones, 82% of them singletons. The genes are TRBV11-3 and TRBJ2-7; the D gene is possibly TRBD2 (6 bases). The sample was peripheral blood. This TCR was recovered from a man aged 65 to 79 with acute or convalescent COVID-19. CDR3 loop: CASSLRSGDGYEQYF. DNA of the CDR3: TGTGCCAGCAGCTTAAGGTCGGGAGATGGCTACGAGCAGTACTTC.